Below are 9 T cell receptor beta chains sequenced from a single sample in a study of spatial heterogeneity in lung cancer. Time point of the sample: blood at routine non-recurrence follow-up after resection. MiXCR, applied by TCRdb to the 5' RACE reads, yields one record per CDR3 protein. The repertoire has approximately 41,000 distinct CDR3 sequences, roughly a tenth of them found once; the top ten carry about 15%. Sequencing was performed on PBMCs, taken at follow-up. The receptors shown here come from a female donor with early-stage non-small cell lung cancer.

This clonotype showed up many times. The chain links TRBV7-3 to TRBJ2-2; unclear D gene. CDR3 length equals 13 residues. Germline CDR1 reads SGHTA; CDR2 reads FQGTGA. Trimming took off 3 bases at V and 8 bases at J, with 10 bases between the two ends. The CDR3 loop reads CASSFSPTGELFF. The CDR3 bases are TGTGCCAGCAGCTTTAGTCCCACGGGGGAGCTGTTTTTT.

This clonotype appeared a few times. The chain carries TRBV20-1 and TRBJ1-2; D might be TRBD1 (6 bases). Trimming cost V 5 bases and J 4 bases, with 11 bases left between them. The CDR3 totals 12 residues. The germline gives CDR1 DFQATT, CDR2 SNEGSKA (reference sequence). The CDR3 is CSADRYAYGYTF. In nucleotides, the CDR3 is TGCAGTGCTGACAGGTATGCCTATGGCTACACCTTC.

This clonotype showed up just a few times. The chain couples TRBV6-5 to TRBJ2-7; 7 bases are shared with TRBD1. With V trimmed by 6 bases and J by 5 bases, 7 bases remained unmatched. This CDR3 comprises 13 residues. In germline, CDR1 is MNHEY, CDR2 SVGAGI. This CDR3 is CASSPNRGHEQYF. The CDR3 DNA follows: TGTGCCAGCAGCCCTAACAGGGGACACGAGCAGTACTTC.

The chain recombines TRBV25-1 with TRBJ1-3, with 8 bases aligning to TRBD1. The CDR3 runs 16 residues. The germline V gene encodes CDR1 MGHDK and CDR2 SYGVNS. The junction had 8 bases not matched to a gene; V was cut back by 3 bases and J by 4 bases. The CDR3 bases are TGTGCCAGCAGTGACGTACAGGGGGGTAGGGGAAACACCATATATTTT. The encoded protein is CASSDVQGGRGNTIYF.

This clonotype was recorded at least ten times. This chain joins TRBV29-1 and TRBJ1-2; a weak D match, TRBD1 (5 bases). The CDR3 covers 12 residues. Germline V lookup: CDR1 SQVTM, CDR2 ANQGSEA. V was trimmed by 8 bases and J by 6 bases, leaving 16 bases between them. Here the CDR3 DNA reads TGCAGCATCCCCCCAGGGACGGATGGCTACACCTTC. It specifies CSIPPGTDGYTF.

This clonotype turned up a few times. The V gene is TRBV7-2, the J gene TRBJ2-7, with 11 bases lining up with TRBD1. The germline CDR1 and CDR2 sequences are SGHTA and FQGNSA. Germline trimming cut 2 bases from V and 5 bases from J; bases unmatched to any gene: 2. The CDR3 spans 14 residues. The CDR3 region is CASSLRTGGHEQYF. CDR3 DNA: TGTGCCAGCAGCTTAAGGACAGGGGGCCACGAGCAGTACTTC.

A few counts support this clonotype. The V call is TRBV4-1, the J call TRBJ1-1; tentative D call: TRBD1 (5 bases). The CDR3 runs to 14 residues. CDR1 MGHRA and CDR2 YSYEKL come from the germline V gene. Between the trimmed V and J ends, which lost 2 bases and 5 bases, there was a span of 12 bases. CDR3 loop: CASSQIGGGTEAFF. In DNA, the CDR3 is TGCGCCAGCAGCCAAATTGGTGGGGGTACTGAAGCTTTCTTT.

V and J are TRBV27 and TRBJ1-1; no reliable D call. The germline V gene encodes CDR1 MNHEY and CDR2 SMNVEV (reference sequence). The CDR3 totals 13 residues. The V end lost 0 bases, the J end lost 7 bases, and 9 bases lay between the germline ends. The CDR3 DNA sequence: TGTGCCAGCAGTTTATCGGAGAGGGTTGAAGCTTTCTTT. The encoded protein is CASSLSERVEAFF.

This clonotype was observed a few times. This sequence joins TRBV5-6 and TRBJ2-7; D is undetermined. The V and J ends lost 0 bases and 4 bases respectively, with 5 bases between them. Germline lookup yields CDR1 SGHDT and CDR2 YYEEEE. The length of the CDR3 is 12 residues. Here the CDR3 reads CASSLAMYEQYF. The CDR3 DNA is TGTGCCAGCAGCTTGGCCATGTACGAGCAGTACTTC.